A single sample is the source of the 16 T cell receptor beta chains below, sequenced in a study of read filtering for tumor transcriptome and immune sequencing. Molecular barcoded adaptors covering alpha/delta and beta/gamma chains were used on roughly 400 ng RNA. Each CDR3 protein is one row after TCRdb ran MiXCR on the reads. The sample comprises approximately 41,000 distinct CDR3 sequences, around 15% of which are singletons, and around 28% rests with the top ten. The sample comprised a population of CD138-negative cells sorted from bone marrow. The source of these receptors is a donor older than 35 with multiple myeloma.

This clonotype was seen at least ten times. The chain has TRBV5-5 and TRBJ2-3, with 8 bases that match TRBD2. The CDR3 extends over 16 amino acids. Unmatched junction bases numbered 5, after V lost 1 base and J lost 1 base. Germline V gene data show CDR1 as SGHKS and CDR2 as YYEKEE (reference sequence). The CDR3 spells CASSLRAGDGTDTQYF. Here the CDR3 DNA reads TGTGCCAGCAGCTTGCGAGCGGGAGACGGCACAGATACGCAGTATTTT.

V is TRBV4-1 and J is TRBJ1-4; 8 bases fit TRBD1. This CDR3 comprises 19 residues. The junction had 15 bases not matched to a gene; V was cut back by 6 bases and J by 0 bases. The germline V gene has CDR1 MGHRA and CDR2 YSYEKL. The CDR3 bases are TGCGCCAGCAGAGGACGACAGGGGACATTAATTTCAACTAATGAAAAACTGTTTTTT. Amino acids: CASRGRQGTLISTNEKLFF.

At least ten counts were recorded for this clonotype. In nucleotides, the CDR3 is TGCAGTGACGGAATCATGAACACTGAAGCTTTCTTT. The encoded protein is CSDGIMNTEAFF. This rearrangement joins TRBV20-1 to TRBJ1-1; no definite D call. CDR1 DFQATT and CDR2 SNEGSKA come from the germline V gene (reference sequence). The CDR3 spans 12 residues. The V end lost 7 bases, the J end lost 0 bases, and 9 bases lay between the germline ends.

This clonotype was seen repeatedly, ten times or more. The chain is built from TRBV12-3 or TRBV12-4 and TRBJ1-5; no clear D. The CDR3 extends over 13 amino acids. Trimming stripped 5 bases from V and 2 bases from J, with 7 bases between. CDR3 coding DNA: TGTGCCAGCAGTCCGGACCGCAATCAGCCCCAGCATTTT. Residues: CASSPDRNQPQHF.

This clonotype was counted many times. The chain has TRBV5-1 and TRBJ2-7; no firm D call. This CDR3 has 15 amino acids. The V end lost 7 bases, the J end lost 5 bases, and 22 bases lay between the germline ends. Germline values: CDR1 SGHRS, CDR2 YFSETQ. CDR3 nucleotide sequence: TGCGCCAGCGGATACAGCGAGACTCCGCCCAACGAGCAGTACTTC. Translation: CASGYSETPPNEQYF.

Only a few counts were recorded for this clonotype. The J gene is TRBJ2-7, the V gene TRBV28, with 11 bases that match TRBD2. The CDR3 contains 13 residues. In germline, CDR1 is MDHEN, CDR2 SYDVKM. V dropped 6 bases and J dropped 5; count of bases not matched to a gene: 3. CDR3 bases: TGTGCCAGCAGGACTAGCGGGAAACACGAGCAGTACTTC. This encodes CASRTSGKHEQYF.

At least ten counts were recorded for this clonotype. The chain recombines TRBV5-1 with TRBJ2-2; TRBD1 aligns across 10 bases. The CDR3 covers 15 residues. CDR1 SGHRS and CDR2 YFSETQ come from the germline V gene. Germline trimming cut 3 bases from V and 1 base from J; bases unmatched to any gene: 0. The CDR3 is CASSWDRGNTGELFF. In DNA, the CDR3 is TGCGCCAGCAGCTGGGACAGGGGGAACACCGGGGAGCTGTTTTTT.

Many counts were recorded for this clonotype. The chain recombines TRBV4-1 with TRBJ2-1; 15 nucleotides align to TRBD2. The V gene end was trimmed by 4 bases and the J gene end by 2 bases; junction bases not matched to a gene: 12. The CDR3 length is 20 residues. CDR1 MGHRA and CDR2 YSYEKL come from the germline V gene. The CDR3 DNA follows: TGCGCCAGCAGCCCCCCAGGACTAGCGGGAGGGCTGAGCCCCTACAATGAGCAGTTCTTC. Amino acid sequence: CASSPPGLAGGLSPYNEQFF.

This clonotype was counted many times. This rearrangement joins TRBV12-3 or TRBV12-4 to TRBJ2-1; D might be TRBD2 (6 bases). The CDR3 loop spans 13 amino acids. Trimming shortened V by 6 bases and J by 12 bases, and 18 bases separated the two germline ends. The CDR3 sequence is CASSFGGPGGQFF. Here the CDR3 DNA reads TGTGCCAGCAGCTTCGGAGGGCCGGGCGGGCAGTTCTTC.

This clonotype appeared many times. At one boundary the junction diverges from the germline segment, which might be a read error. The chain couples TRBV5-1 to TRBJ1-1, with D possibly being TRBD1 (6 bases). The germline V gene encodes CDR1 SGHRS and CDR2 YFSETQ. The CDR3 runs 15 residues. CDR3 coding DNA: TGCGCCAGCAGCCCCTCTGGTCAGGGACACACTGAAACTTTCTTT. As protein: CASSPSGQGHTETFF.

In the case of this clonotype: With a much larger clone just one base away, this may be a read error. The chain links TRBV19 to TRBJ2-7; no clear D. The CDR3 runs to 16 residues. V was shortened by 4 bases and J by 3 bases, with 19 bases between the two germline ends. The V gene's germline CDR1 is LNHDA and CDR2 SQIVND (reference sequence). The CDR3 bases are TGTGCCAGTAGTACATCCCTGGGTAACCACATCTACGAGCAGTACTTC. Translating it yields CASSTSLGNHIYEQYF. The complete variable domain, with remaining parts taken from reference TRBV19 and TRBJ2-7, reads DGGITQSPKYLFRKEGQNVTLSCEQNLNHDAMYWYRQDPGQGLRLIYYSQIVNDFQKGDIAEGYSVSREKKESFPLTVTSAQKNPTAFYLCASSTSLGNHIYEQYFGPGTRLTVT.

This clonotype was seen a handful of times. The gene calls are TRBV6-4 and TRBJ2-1; 8 bases are shared with TRBD2. V lost 0 bases to trimming and J lost 9 bases; unmatched junction nucleotides: 4. This CDR3 spans 14 amino acids. Germline CDR1 reads MRHNA; CDR2 reads SNTAGT. CDR3 DNA sequence: TGTGCCAGCAGTGACTCTCGGCTAGCGGGTGAGCAGTTCTTC. It is translated as CASSDSRLAGEQFF.

On this clonotype itself: A much more abundant neighbour one base away suggests this may be a read error. The rearrangement links TRBV7-2 to TRBJ2-3, with D unresolved. CDR1 and CDR2 from the germline V gene are SGHTA and FQGNSA. The CDR3 spans 15 residues. CDR3: CASSISRISTDTQSF. The DNA of the CDR3 is TGTGCCAGCAGCATCTCACGAATAAGCACAGATACGCAGTCTTTT.

J is TRBJ2-6 and V is TRBV7-9; 11 nucleotides align to TRBD1. The length of the CDR3 is 17 residues. The germline V gene encodes CDR1 SEHNR and CDR2 FQNEAQ (reference sequence). The junction had 3 bases not matched to a gene; V was cut back by 3 bases and J by 2 bases. CDR3: CASSFRTGGAGANVLTF. The CDR3 bases are TGTGCCAGCAGCTTCCGGACAGGGGGCGCTGGGGCCAACGTCCTGACTTTC. Supplemented by reference TRBV7-9 and TRBJ2-6, the full variable domain reads DTGVSQNPRHKITKRGQNVTFRCDPISEHNRLYWYRQTLGQGPEFLTYFQNEAQLEKSRLLSDRFSAERPKGSFSTLEIQRTEQGDSAMYLCASSFRTGGAGANVLTFGAGSRLTVL.

This clonotype was observed a handful of times. V and J are TRBV9 and TRBJ2-2; D uncertain. Deletions cut 0 bases from V and 4 bases from J, with 10 bases between. The CDR3 has 15 residues. Germline CDR1 SGDLS, CDR2 YYNGEE. CDR3 region: CASSVGPDPTGELFF. The CDR3 DNA follows: TGTGCCAGCAGCGTAGGGCCGGACCCCACCGGGGAGCTGTTTTTT.

This clonotype was recorded many times. The chain couples TRBV7-8 to TRBJ2-5; 7 nucleotides match TRBD1. The CDR3 length is 16 residues. The germline CDR1 and CDR2 sequences are SGHVS and FQNEAQ. With 5 bases clipped from V and 6 bases from J, the junction kept 15 bases outside the gene matches. The CDR3 DNA is TGTGCCAGCAGCCAAAGACAGGGATTAGGGTCAAAGACCCAGTACTTC. Its protein is CASSQRQGLGSKTQYF.